This T cell receptor beta chain appears in the sequencing data of a study of liver allograft versus peripheral blood T cells. Study context: Liver transplant recipients had T cell receptor repertoires compared between transplanted liver and peripheral blood. Study outcomes and limitations: Inside liver allografts, T cell receptor repertoires reportedly diverged from the repertoires found in peripheral blood.

Germline CDR1 is MGHDK and CDR2 is SYGVNS. V dropped 5 bases and J dropped 10 bases, with 14 bases sitting between them. The CDR3 extends over 12 amino acids. TCRdb itself ran the reads through MiXCR, one entry per CDR3 protein. Among 5,500 to 6,500 distinct CDR3 sequences listed, around 16% were seen once. This clonotype was counted a single time. What it recognizes is unknown. The receptor's source is a human patient who had a liver transplant. Some T cells may be transferred from the graft donor. The chain is built from TRBV25-1 and TRBJ1-1; D possibly corresponds to TRBD1 (5 bases). The CDR3 reads CASSSAGVRAFF. Here the CDR3 DNA reads TGTGCCAGCAGTTCCGCGGGGGTTAGAGCTTTCTTT.